Listed below are T cell receptor beta chains from one sample, sequenced in a study of CD8+CD57+ T cells in acquired aplastic anemia. MiXCR, run by TCRdb on the reads, gives a single entry per CDR3 protein. The sample holds fewer than 250,000 distinct CDR3 sequences, approximately 52% seen once. Sequenced sample: sorted CD4+, CD8+, or CD8+CD57+ T cells (not recorded which) from PBMCs. The receptor source for this set is a human donor in good health, serving as a control. Both conserved end residues are part of each CDR3. Fields, in order: V gene, CDR3 length, clone size, D gene, J gene, CDR3 DNA, CDR3 protein. The D gene is left open where the match is weak. The size field is filled for only some rows; it gives once, few, many or a size class.

v_call: TRBV6-6; cdr3_length: 16; clone_size: many; d_call: TRBD2; j_call: TRBJ2-3; cdr3_nt: TGTGCCAGCAGTTACGGTGGGGCTAGCGGCAAAGATACGCAGTATTTT; cdr3_aa: CASSYGGASGKDTQYF
v_call: TRBV7-8; cdr3_length: 13; clone_size: many; d_call: TRBD2; j_call: TRBJ2-5; cdr3_nt: TGTGCCAGCAGCTCACTAGCGGGAGAGACCCAGTGCTTC; cdr3_aa: CASSSLAGETQCF
v_call: TRBV24-1; cdr3_length: 13; clone_size: many; d_call: NA; j_call: TRBJ2-5; cdr3_nt: TGTGCCACCAGTGAGGTTCCTGGGGGGCCCCAGTACTTC; cdr3_aa: CATSEVPGGPQYF
v_call: TRBV2; cdr3_length: 15; clone_size: NA; d_call: TRBD1; j_call: TRBJ2-7; cdr3_nt: TGTGCCAGCAGTGTGAGACAGGGGGCTACGCACGAGCAGTACTTC; cdr3_aa: CASSVRQGATHEQYF
v_call: TRBV10-3; cdr3_length: 15; clone_size: NA; d_call: NA; j_call: TRBJ1-2; cdr3_nt: TGTGCCGCCAGGACCACGGGACATCTCAACTATGGCTACACCTTC; cdr3_aa: CAARTTGHLNYGYTF
v_call: TRBV2; cdr3_length: 14; clone_size: NA; d_call: NA; j_call: TRBJ1-5; cdr3_nt: TGTGCCAGCAGTGTTGTACAGAGCAATCAGCCCCAGCATTTT; cdr3_aa: CASSVVQSNQPQHF
v_call: TRBV24-1; cdr3_length: 11; clone_size: few; d_call: NA; j_call: TRBJ1-2; cdr3_nt: TGTGCCACCAGTGGATACAGTGGCTACACCTTC; cdr3_aa: CATSGYSGYTF
v_call: TRBV29-1; cdr3_length: 13; clone_size: NA; d_call: NA; j_call: TRBJ1-1; cdr3_nt: TGCAGCGCCCCCGGTCCCTTGAACACTGAAGCTTTCTTT; cdr3_aa: CSAPGPLNTEAFF
v_call: TRBV20-1; cdr3_length: 16; clone_size: many; d_call: NA; j_call: TRBJ2-1; cdr3_nt: TGCAGTGCCACTAGACTAGTTTGGGGACACCCTAATGAGCAGTTCTTC; cdr3_aa: CSATRLVWGHPNEQFF
v_call: TRBV7-8; cdr3_length: 14; clone_size: many; d_call: TRBD1; j_call: TRBJ2-5; cdr3_nt: TGTGCCAGCAGCTTCGGGACAGTCCAAGAGACCCAGTACTTC; cdr3_aa: CASSFGTVQETQYF
v_call: TRBV2; cdr3_length: 17; clone_size: once; d_call: TRBD2; j_call: TRBJ2-1; cdr3_nt: TGTGCCAGCAGTGACGCGGGACTAGCGGGGAAGTACAATGAGCAGTTCTTC; cdr3_aa: CASSDAGLAGKYNEQFF
v_call: TRBV6-2/TRBV6-3; cdr3_length: 10; clone_size: NA; d_call: NA; j_call: TRBJ2-2; cdr3_nt: TGTGCCAGCAGGACAGGGGAGCTGTTTTTT; cdr3_aa: CASRTGELFF
v_call: TRBV2; cdr3_length: 14; clone_size: NA; d_call: TRBD1; j_call: TRBJ2-2; cdr3_nt: TGTGCCAGCAGGGACAGGGTAAACACCGGGGAGCTGTTTTTT; cdr3_aa: CASRDRVNTGELFF
v_call: TRBV19; cdr3_length: 13; clone_size: NA; d_call: TRBD1; j_call: TRBJ1-2; cdr3_nt: TGTGCCAGTAGGGACAGGAGGAGAGATGGCTACACCTTC; cdr3_aa: CASRDRRRDGYTF
v_call: TRBV24-1; cdr3_length: 18; clone_size: few; d_call: NA; j_call: TRBJ2-7; cdr3_nt: TGTGCCACCAGTATTACAGGGCAACCCCGCGGGACCTCCTACGAGCAGTACTTC; cdr3_aa: CATSITGQPRGTSYEQYF
v_call: TRBV12-3/TRBV12-4; cdr3_length: 17; clone_size: NA; d_call: TRBD1; j_call: TRBJ1-2; cdr3_nt: TGTGCCAGCAGGATAGGGGACAGGGTGAGACTCGGATATGGCTACACCTTC; cdr3_aa: CASRIGDRVRLGYGYTF
v_call: TRBV7-2; cdr3_length: 16; clone_size: NA; d_call: TRBD2; j_call: TRBJ2-7; cdr3_nt: TGTGCCAGCAGCTTATTACCTAGCGGGGGCTTCTACGAGCAGTACTTC; cdr3_aa: CASSLLPSGGFYEQYF
v_call: TRBV12-3/TRBV12-4; cdr3_length: 12; clone_size: many; d_call: NA; j_call: TRBJ2-1; cdr3_nt: TGTGCCAGCATTTTAGTCGGGGATGAGCAGTTCTTC; cdr3_aa: CASILVGDEQFF
v_call: TRBV28; cdr3_length: 15; clone_size: many; d_call: TRBD1; j_call: TRBJ2-2; cdr3_nt: TGTGCCAGCACCCAGGACAGGGGGAACACCGGGGAGCTGTTTTTT; cdr3_aa: CASTQDRGNTGELFF
v_call: TRBV2; cdr3_length: 15; clone_size: NA; d_call: TRBD1; j_call: TRBJ2-7; cdr3_nt: TGTGCCAGCAACCCAGGGACAGGGCTCTCCTACGAGCAGTACTTC; cdr3_aa: CASNPGTGLSYEQYF
v_call: TRBV4-1; cdr3_length: 15; clone_size: few; d_call: TRBD1; j_call: TRBJ2-7; cdr3_nt: TGCGCCAGCAGCGTACGTCAAGGACAGGGCTACGAGCAGTACTTC; cdr3_aa: CASSVRQGQGYEQYF
v_call: TRBV7-2; cdr3_length: 14; clone_size: many; d_call: NA; j_call: TRBJ1-2; cdr3_nt: TGTGCCAGCAGCTTTCAGGGTTCAGGGGTAGGCTACACCTTC; cdr3_aa: CASSFQGSGVGYTF
v_call: TRBV10-3; cdr3_length: 14; clone_size: NA; d_call: NA; j_call: TRBJ2-7; cdr3_nt: TGTGCCATCGGGGTGGGACAATCATCCTACGAGCAGTACTTC; cdr3_aa: CAIGVGQSSYEQYF
v_call: TRBV7-8; cdr3_length: 12; clone_size: NA; d_call: NA; j_call: TRBJ2-5; cdr3_nt: TGTGCCAGCAGCCAAGCATATGAGACCCAGTACTTC; cdr3_aa: CASSQAYETQYF
v_call: TRBV6-1; cdr3_length: 16; clone_size: many; d_call: TRBD1; j_call: TRBJ1-2; cdr3_nt: TGTGCCAGTTGGCCGGGACAGCAAACCGCTAACTATGGCTACACCTTC; cdr3_aa: CASWPGQQTANYGYTF
v_call: TRBV15; cdr3_length: 17; clone_size: NA; d_call: TRBD1; j_call: TRBJ2-2; cdr3_nt: TGTGCCACCAGCGAGACACAGGGGGCACCGAACACCGGGGAGCTGTTTTTT; cdr3_aa: CATSETQGAPNTGELFF
v_call: TRBV7-9; cdr3_length: 14; clone_size: NA; d_call: NA; j_call: TRBJ2-7; cdr3_nt: TGTGCCAGCAGCTTAGCCGCTTTACAGAGCGAGCAGTACTTC; cdr3_aa: CASSLAALQSEQYF
v_call: TRBV10-3; cdr3_length: 13; clone_size: NA; d_call: NA; j_call: TRBJ1-1; cdr3_nt: TGTGCCATCAAGCGGACAGAAGCCACTGAAGCTTTCTTT; cdr3_aa: CAIKRTEATEAFF
v_call: TRBV5-8; cdr3_length: 13; clone_size: many; d_call: NA; j_call: TRBJ1-2; cdr3_nt: TGTGCCAGCAGCTTGGTCTCAGGGAATGGCTACACCTTC; cdr3_aa: CASSLVSGNGYTF
v_call: TRBV20-1; cdr3_length: 15; clone_size: NA; d_call: NA; j_call: TRBJ2-7; cdr3_nt: TGCAGTGCCCACCGGGGGGCAGGGGGCCCCTACGAGCAGTACTTC; cdr3_aa: CSAHRGAGGPYEQYF
v_call: TRBV7-3; cdr3_length: 15; clone_size: few; d_call: NA; j_call: TRBJ2-2; cdr3_nt: TGTGCCAGCAGCCCCCCCTTTTATACCGGCGGGGAGCTGTTTTTT; cdr3_aa: CASSPPFYTGGELFF
v_call: TRBV7-9; cdr3_length: 20; clone_size: many; d_call: TRBD2; j_call: TRBJ2-1; cdr3_nt: TGTGCCAGCACCTCTAGGGCAATTAGCGGGGGAAGGAGCTCCTACAATGAGCAGTTCTTC; cdr3_aa: CASTSRAISGGRSSYNEQFF
v_call: TRBV6-2/TRBV6-3; cdr3_length: 14; clone_size: many; d_call: NA; j_call: TRBJ1-6; cdr3_nt: TGTGCCAGCAGTTTCATCCCTCGGAATTCACCCCTCCACTTT; cdr3_aa: CASSFIPRNSPLHF
v_call: TRBV20-1; cdr3_length: 14; clone_size: many; d_call: NA; j_call: TRBJ1-2; cdr3_nt: TGCAGTGCTAGGGCAGAAGGGGAAAACTATGGCTACACCTTC; cdr3_aa: CSARAEGENYGYTF
v_call: TRBV5-1; cdr3_length: 14; clone_size: many; d_call: NA; j_call: TRBJ1-6; cdr3_nt: TGCGCCAGCAGCTTTCAGGGCGTGGATTCACCCCTCCACTTT; cdr3_aa: CASSFQGVDSPLHF
v_call: TRBV7-9; cdr3_length: 16; clone_size: many; d_call: NA; j_call: TRBJ1-4; cdr3_nt: TGTGCCAGCAGCTCCCAAGTCCCGGGGGCTGGTGAAAAACTGTTTTTT; cdr3_aa: CASSSQVPGAGEKLFF
v_call: TRBV7-2; cdr3_length: 14; clone_size: NA; d_call: TRBD1; j_call: TRBJ1-1; cdr3_nt: TGTGCCAGCAGCTTCGGACAGGTGAGCACTGAAGCTTTCTTT; cdr3_aa: CASSFGQVSTEAFF
v_call: TRBV27; cdr3_length: 13; clone_size: many; d_call: NA; j_call: TRBJ1-2; cdr3_nt: TGTGCCAGCAGTCCATTGGGGACGAAGGGCTACACCTTC; cdr3_aa: CASSPLGTKGYTF
v_call: TRBV29-1; cdr3_length: 14; clone_size: NA; d_call: NA; j_call: TRBJ1-1; cdr3_nt: TGCAGCGCCACAGTGGGAGGTACGAACACTGAAGCTTTCTTT; cdr3_aa: CSATVGGTNTEAFF
v_call: TRBV24-1; cdr3_length: 15; clone_size: NA; d_call: TRBD1; j_call: TRBJ2-2; cdr3_nt: TGTGCCACCAGTTCCCGACAGGGGGCCGGCGGGGAGCTGTTTTTT; cdr3_aa: CATSSRQGAGGELFF
v_call: TRBV7-6; cdr3_length: 15; clone_size: many; d_call: TRBD2; j_call: TRBJ2-3; cdr3_nt: TGTGCCAGCAGCTTAGCGGGGGGGGTGAGAGATACGCAGTATTTT; cdr3_aa: CASSLAGGVRDTQYF
v_call: TRBV7-3; cdr3_length: 14; clone_size: NA; d_call: NA; j_call: TRBJ1-5; cdr3_nt: TGTGCCAGCAGCACCGGACATAGCAATCAGCCCCAGCATTTT; cdr3_aa: CASSTGHSNQPQHF
v_call: TRBV7-2; cdr3_length: 16; clone_size: once; d_call: TRBD1; j_call: TRBJ1-6; cdr3_nt: TGTGCCAGCAGCCTACCGGGACAGGGGTTCGATTCACCCCTCCACTTT; cdr3_aa: CASSLPGQGFDSPLHF
v_call: TRBV11-2; cdr3_length: 16; clone_size: many; d_call: NA; j_call: TRBJ2-3; cdr3_nt: TGTGCCAGCAGCTTAAGACTAGTTATAGTCCCAGATACGCAGTATTTT; cdr3_aa: CASSLRLVIVPDTQYF
v_call: TRBV5-5; cdr3_length: 15; clone_size: once; d_call: TRBD1; j_call: TRBJ2-7; cdr3_nt: TGTGCCAGCAGCTTGCGGGGGACAGGTTCCTACGAGCAGTACTTC; cdr3_aa: CASSLRGTGSYEQYF
v_call: TRBV5-1; cdr3_length: 15; clone_size: NA; d_call: NA; j_call: TRBJ2-7; cdr3_nt: TGCGCCAGCAGCCCCAGCCAGGCCGCCACCTACGAGCAGTACTTC; cdr3_aa: CASSPSQAATYEQYF
v_call: TRBV6-6; cdr3_length: 14; clone_size: NA; d_call: NA; j_call: TRBJ2-7; cdr3_nt: TGTGCCAGCCGAAATGGGGAGGACTCCTACGAGCAGTACTTC; cdr3_aa: CASRNGEDSYEQYF
v_call: TRBV7-9; cdr3_length: 16; clone_size: many; d_call: TRBD1; j_call: TRBJ1-5; cdr3_nt: TGTGCCAGCAGCTTAGGAGGCCAGGGGGGCAATCAGCCCCAGCATTTT; cdr3_aa: CASSLGGQGGNQPQHF
v_call: TRBV5-8; cdr3_length: 12; clone_size: NA; d_call: NA; j_call: TRBJ2-7; cdr3_nt: TGCGCCAGCAGCCCCTCCTCGGGCGAGCAGTACTTC; cdr3_aa: CASSPSSGEQYF
v_call: TRBV9; cdr3_length: 17; clone_size: NA; d_call: TRBD1; j_call: TRBJ2-2; cdr3_nt: TGCGCCAGCAGCAAAACTGGGACAGGGGGCATCACCGGGGAGCTGTTTTTT; cdr3_aa: CASSKTGTGGITGELFF
v_call: TRBV7-8; cdr3_length: 15; clone_size: NA; d_call: TRBD1; j_call: TRBJ2-7; cdr3_nt: TGTGCCAGCAGCCCGCTTAGGGGACAGGCCTACGAGCAGTACTTC; cdr3_aa: CASSPLRGQAYEQYF
v_call: TRBV25-1; cdr3_length: 14; clone_size: NA; d_call: NA; j_call: TRBJ1-1; cdr3_nt: TGTGCCAGCAAGAAGGAGGGGATGAACACTGAAACTTTCTTT; cdr3_aa: CASKKEGMNTETFF
v_call: TRBV15; cdr3_length: 15; clone_size: NA; d_call: TRBD1; j_call: TRBJ1-6; cdr3_nt: TGTGCCACCAGGGAGCAGGGGGCCGGTAATTCACCCCTCCACTTT; cdr3_aa: CATREQGAGNSPLHF